The rows below give T cell receptor beta chains drawn from one sample of a study of CD8+ T cells in alopecia areata. Profiled with immunoSEQ multiplex PCR; TCRdb holds only in-frame clones, not every one. The table lists around 160,000 clones, 47% of them singletons. Sequencing used CD4+ T cells sorted from blood. These receptors all stem from a human donor with alopecia areata. Each CDR3 is given with its conserved first and last residue. D genes are given only for firm matches. A clone size is listed for some rows: how often the clone was seen (once, few, many), or a class if it is expanded.

>TRBV27|TRBJ1-2|-|-
CASSNRGVWDGYTF
TGTGCCAGCAGCAATCGAGGGGTCTGGGATGGCTACACCTTC
>TRBV7-9|TRBJ2-3|-|-
CASSSQDPDTQYF
TGTGCCAGCAGCTCCCAGGACCCAGATACGCAGTATTTT
>TRBV5-1|TRBJ2-2|-|TRBD2
CASSSGLAGRNTGELFF
TGCGCCAGCAGCTCGGGACTAGCGGGAAGGAACACCGGGGAGCTGTTTTTT
>TRBV7-8|TRBJ2-5|-|-
CASTRGRGIQTQYF
TGTGCCAGCACCCGGGGCAGGGGTATTCAGACCCAGTACTTC
>TRBV19|TRBJ1-2|-|-
CASLLTGADYGYTF
TGTGCCAGTCTTTTAACCGGGGCTGACTATGGCTACACCTTC
>TRBV18|TRBJ2-5|-|-
CASSPIPTETQYF
TGTGCCAGCTCACCAATTCCCACAGAGACCCAGTACTTC
>TRBV30|TRBJ1-1|few|-
CAWTRIDGNTEAFF
TGTGCCTGGACGCGGATTGACGGGAACACTGAAGCTTTCTTT
>TRBV7-9|TRBJ1-2|-|-
CASSPVQTNYGYTF
TGTGCCAGCAGCCCCGTGCAGACTAACTATGGCTACACCTTC
>TRBV29-1|TRBJ2-2|-|-
CSVLAAGELFF
TGCAGCGTTCTTGCTGCCGGGGAGCTGTTTTTT
>TRBV15|TRBJ1-2|-|-
CATSRDPTHVQFYGYTF
TGTGCCACCAGCAGAGACCCGACCCACGTCCAGTTCTATGGCTACACCTTC
>TRBV29-1|TRBJ1-1|few|TRBD1
CSGGTGNTEAFF
TGCAGCGGAGGGACAGGGAACACTGAAGCTTTCTTT
>TRBV20-1|TRBJ2-7|-|TRBD2
CTAGGPYEQYF
TGCACAGCGGGAGGACCCTACGAGCAGTACTTC
>TRBV5-1|TRBJ2-3|-|TRBD1
CASSLQGGRTDTQYF
TGCGCCAGCAGCTTACAGGGGGGCCGCACAGATACGCAGTATTTT
>TRBV11-2|TRBJ1-1|many|TRBD1
CASSLEYNRGSEAFF
TGTGCCAGCAGCTTAGAGTATAACAGGGGGTCTGAAGCTTTCTTT
>TRBV28|TRBJ1-2|-|-
CASSMTQGYGYTF
TGTGCCAGCAGTATGACACAGGGCTATGGCTACACCTTC
>TRBV30|TRBJ2-2|once|-
CAWSVFVGAVGELFF
TGTGCCTGGAGTGTATTTGTGGGGGCGGTCGGGGAGCTGTTTTTT
>TRBV7-8|TRBJ1-2|-|-
CASSEGTPSNYGYTF
TGTGCCAGCAGCGAAGGGACACCTTCTAACTATGGCTACACCTTC
>TRBV28|TRBJ2-6|few|-
CASSFQVSGANVLTF
TGTGCCAGCAGTTTTCAAGTCTCTGGGGCCAACGTCCTGACTTTC
>TRBV30|TRBJ1-2|few|-
CAWSVGPAGGGYTF
TGTGCCTGGAGTGTAGGGCCAGCCGGTGGTGGCTACACCTTC
>TRBV5-1|TRBJ2-1|-|-
CASSFYLSYNEQFF
TGCGCCAGCAGCTTTTACCTCTCCTACAATGAGCAGTTCTTC
>TRBV5-6|TRBJ1-2|once|TRBD1
CASSPTGGARGYTF
TGTGCCAGCAGCCCCACAGGGGGGGCCCGCGGCTACACCTTC
>TRBV28|TRBJ2-7|-|-
CASSLGYEQYF
TGTGCCAGCAGTTTGGGCTACGAGCAGTACTTC
>TRBV29-1|TRBJ1-5|-|TRBD1
CSVITGTANQPQHF
TGCAGCGTGATTACCGGGACAGCAAATCAGCCCCAGCATTTT
>TRBV4-1|TRBJ1-3|few|-
CASSQDAATQLNTIYF
TGCGCCAGCAGCCAAGATGCAGCGACCCAACTTAACACCATATATTTT
>TRBV11-2|TRBJ2-1|few|-
CASSASSYNEQFF
TGTGCCAGCAGCGCAAGCTCCTACAATGAGCAGTTCTTC
>TRBV27|TRBJ2-4|-|-
CASSLPRNIQYF
TGTGCCAGCAGTTTACCAAGAAACATTCAGTACTTC